This T cell receptor beta chain was retrieved from a study of Ad26.COV2.S vaccination and SARS-CoV-2 variants. General observations from the study: With respect to non-spike TCR breadth, vaccine and placebo recipients were similar. Individuals receiving vaccine had higher spike-specific TCR breadth than placebo recipients did. Possible underestimation of total T cell responses by the TCR breadth and depth analyses was noted.

Noted treatment: 15 to 20 received Ad26.COV2.S at low or high dose, single or two shots; five or six received placebo; per-sample allocation not given. The investigators took samples on day 63 after the first vaccine or placebo injection. This person who donated was an adult of 18-55 years in Boston. Germline assignment: CDR1 SEHNR and CDR2 FQNEAQ (reference sequence). The length of the CDR3 is 14 residues. Trimming left V 5 bases short and J 0 bases short, with 7 bases between. TCRdb keeps only in-frame clones here, not all; method: immunoSEQ multiplex PCR. Of some 320,000 clones in the sample, around 83% are singletons; the top ten hold around 1.9%. As for this clone: Its specificity is unknown.

This specimen consisted of peripheral blood, obtained in a trial of Ad26.COV2.S vaccine versus placebo. This sequence originates from a person aged 18-65 years who received the Ad26.COV2.S COVID-19 vaccine or a placebo. The chain uses TRBV7-9 and TRBJ1-4, with a tentative D call TRBD1 (5 bases). The CDR3 loop is CASSEGTTNEKLFF. The DNA for the CDR3 is TGTGCCAGCAGCGAGGGGACAACTAATGAAAAACTGTTTTTT.